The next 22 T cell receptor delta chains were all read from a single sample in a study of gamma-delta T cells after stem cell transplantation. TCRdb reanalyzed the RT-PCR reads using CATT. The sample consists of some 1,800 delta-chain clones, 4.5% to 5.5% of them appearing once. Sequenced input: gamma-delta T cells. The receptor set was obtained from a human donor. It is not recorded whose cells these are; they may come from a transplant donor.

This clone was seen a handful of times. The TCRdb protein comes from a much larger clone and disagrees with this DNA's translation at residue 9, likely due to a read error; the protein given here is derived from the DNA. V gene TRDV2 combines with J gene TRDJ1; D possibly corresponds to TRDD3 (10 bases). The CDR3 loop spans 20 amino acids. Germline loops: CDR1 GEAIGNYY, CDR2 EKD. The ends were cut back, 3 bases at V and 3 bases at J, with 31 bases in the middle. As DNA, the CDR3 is TGTGCCTGTGACCGCCTTCCTACGTTAATGGGGGATACAGGGTCCGATAAACTCATCTTT. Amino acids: CACDRLPTLMGDTGSDKLIF.

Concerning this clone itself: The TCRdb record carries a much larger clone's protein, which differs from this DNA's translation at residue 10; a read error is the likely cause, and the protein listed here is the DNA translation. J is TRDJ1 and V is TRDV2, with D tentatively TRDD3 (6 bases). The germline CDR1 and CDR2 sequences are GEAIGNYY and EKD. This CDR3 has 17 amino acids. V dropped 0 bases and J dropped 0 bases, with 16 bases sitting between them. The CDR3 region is CACDTLRTGRYTDKLIF. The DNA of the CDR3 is TGTGCCTGTGACACCCTACGGACTGGGAGATACACCGATAAACTCATCTTT.

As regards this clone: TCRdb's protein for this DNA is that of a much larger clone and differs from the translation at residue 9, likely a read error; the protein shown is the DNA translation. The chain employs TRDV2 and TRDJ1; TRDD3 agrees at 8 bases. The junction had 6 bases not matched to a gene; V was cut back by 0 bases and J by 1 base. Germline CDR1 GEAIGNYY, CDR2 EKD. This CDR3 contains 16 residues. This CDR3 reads CACDTVGDASTDKLIF. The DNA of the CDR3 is TGTGCCTGTGACACCGTGGGGGATGCCAGCACCGATAAACTCATCTTT.

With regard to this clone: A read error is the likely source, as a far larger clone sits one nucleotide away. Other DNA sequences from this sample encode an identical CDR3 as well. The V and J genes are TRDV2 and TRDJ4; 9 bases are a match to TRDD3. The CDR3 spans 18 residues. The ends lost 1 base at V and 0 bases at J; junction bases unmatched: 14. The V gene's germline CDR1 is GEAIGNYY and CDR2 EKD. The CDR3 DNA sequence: TGTGCCTGTGACACTGTACGGACTGGGGGAGAGGTGGCCAGACCCCTGATCTTT. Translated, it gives CACDTVRTGGEVARPLIF.

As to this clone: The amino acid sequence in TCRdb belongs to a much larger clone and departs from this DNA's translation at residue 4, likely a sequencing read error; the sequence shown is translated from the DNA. Here the CDR3 reads CACGSISFSSWDTRQMFF. The CDR3 DNA reads as TGTGCCTGTGGCTCCATCTCATTTAGCTCCTGGGACACCCGACAGATGTTTTTC. V usage is TRDV2 and J usage is TRDJ3; no firm D call. With 5 bases removed from V and 0 bases from J, the gap between germline ends came to 16 bases. From germline, CDR1 is GEAIGNYY and CDR2 EKD. The CDR3 is 18 residues long.

In nucleotides, the CDR3 is TGTGCCTGTGACACTCTTACAGGGGGATACGCCGGTGACGGGAAACTCATCTTT. The encoded protein is CACDTLTGGYAGDGKLIF. The chain recombines TRDV2 with TRDJ1; 10 bases are a match to TRDD3. The CDR3 has 18 amino acids. V shed 1 base, J shed 8 bases, and the junction held 18 bases outside the gene matches. CDR1 is GEAIGNYY, CDR2 EKD, per germline.

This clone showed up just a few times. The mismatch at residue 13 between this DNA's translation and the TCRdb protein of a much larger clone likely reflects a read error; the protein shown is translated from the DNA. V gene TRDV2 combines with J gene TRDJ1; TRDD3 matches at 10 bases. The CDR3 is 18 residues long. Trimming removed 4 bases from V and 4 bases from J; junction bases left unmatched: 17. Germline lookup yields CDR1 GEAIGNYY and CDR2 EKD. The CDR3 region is CACDPLGDMPSNIDKLIF. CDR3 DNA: TGTGCCTGTGATCCTCTGGGGGATATGCCTTCGAACATCGATAAACTCATCTTT.

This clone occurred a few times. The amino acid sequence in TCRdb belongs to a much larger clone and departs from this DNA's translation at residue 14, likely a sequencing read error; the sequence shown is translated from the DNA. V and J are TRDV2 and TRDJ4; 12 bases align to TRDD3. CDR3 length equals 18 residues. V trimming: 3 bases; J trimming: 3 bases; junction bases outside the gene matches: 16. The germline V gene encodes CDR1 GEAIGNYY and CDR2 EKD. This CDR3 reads CACDSVLGDTQGLGPLIF. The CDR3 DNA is TGTGCCTGTGACTCAGTACTGGGGGATACCCAGGGCCTCGGACCCCTGATCTTT.

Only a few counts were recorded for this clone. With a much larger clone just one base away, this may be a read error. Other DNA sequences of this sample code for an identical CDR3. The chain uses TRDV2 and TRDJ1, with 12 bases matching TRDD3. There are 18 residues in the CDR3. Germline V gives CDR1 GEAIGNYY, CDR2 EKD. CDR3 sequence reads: CACDTVLGDTRYTDKLIF. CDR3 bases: TGTGCCTGCGACACCGTTCTGGGGGATACGCGGTACACCGATAAACTCATCTTT.

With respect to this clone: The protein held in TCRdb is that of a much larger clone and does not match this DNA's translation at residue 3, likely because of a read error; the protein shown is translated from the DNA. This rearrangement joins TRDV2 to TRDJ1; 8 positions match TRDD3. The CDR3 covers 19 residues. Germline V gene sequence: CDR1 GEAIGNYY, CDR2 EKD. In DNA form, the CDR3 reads TGTGCCCGTGACCCCCTCCCTATACTGGGGGCCATGAGGGGCGATAAACTCATCTTT. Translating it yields CARDPLPILGAMRGDKLIF.

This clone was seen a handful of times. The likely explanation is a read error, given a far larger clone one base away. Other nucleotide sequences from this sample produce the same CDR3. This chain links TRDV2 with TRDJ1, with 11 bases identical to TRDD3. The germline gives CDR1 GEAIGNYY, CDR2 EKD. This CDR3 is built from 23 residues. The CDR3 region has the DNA TGCGCCTGTGACTTGTTACTGGGGGATAATACCCCGAATACCGGGCATTACACCGATAAACTCATCTTT. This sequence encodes CACDLLLGDNTPNTGHYTDKLIF.

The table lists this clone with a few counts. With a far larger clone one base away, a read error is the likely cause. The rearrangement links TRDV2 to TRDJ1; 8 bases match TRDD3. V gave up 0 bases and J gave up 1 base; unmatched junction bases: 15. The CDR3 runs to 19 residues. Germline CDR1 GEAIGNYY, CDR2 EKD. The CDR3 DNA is TGTGCCTGTGACACCATTTCCTTGGGGGATCGATTACCCACCGATAAACTCATCTTT. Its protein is CACDTISLGDRLPTDKLIF.

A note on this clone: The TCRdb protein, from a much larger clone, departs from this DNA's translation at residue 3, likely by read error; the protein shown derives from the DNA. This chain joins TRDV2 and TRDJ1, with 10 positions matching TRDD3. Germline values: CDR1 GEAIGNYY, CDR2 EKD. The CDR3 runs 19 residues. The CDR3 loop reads CAYDTVTGGSPLYTDKLIF. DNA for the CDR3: TGTGCCTATGACACGGTTACTGGGGGATCCCCCCTGTACACCGATAAACTCATCTTT.

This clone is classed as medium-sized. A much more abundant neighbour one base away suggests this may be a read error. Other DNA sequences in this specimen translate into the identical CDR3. CDR3 region: CACDTVGGDTRVQLIF. In DNA, the CDR3 is TGTGCCTGTGACACAGTTGGGGGGGATACGCGGGTACAGCTCATCTTT. The V gene was identified as TRDV2, while no J gene was called; the table's D call of TRDD3 was not tested on the DNA. Germline CDR1 GEAIGNYY, CDR2 EKD. This CDR3 has 16 amino acids.

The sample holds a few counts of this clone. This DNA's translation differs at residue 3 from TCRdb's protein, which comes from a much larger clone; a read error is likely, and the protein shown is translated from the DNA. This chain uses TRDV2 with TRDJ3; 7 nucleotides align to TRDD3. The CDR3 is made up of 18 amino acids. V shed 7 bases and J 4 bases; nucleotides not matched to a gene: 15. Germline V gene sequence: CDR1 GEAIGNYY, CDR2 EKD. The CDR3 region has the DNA TGTGCCTGGGACCGATGGGGGAATGAAGGATGGGACACCCGACAGATGTTTTTC. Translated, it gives CAWDRWGNEGWDTRQMFF.

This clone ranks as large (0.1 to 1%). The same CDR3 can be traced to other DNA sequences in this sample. CDR3 in amino acids: CACDTLRTGGYTDKLIF. CDR3 DNA: TGTGCCTGTGACACCCTACGGACTGGGGGATACACCGATAAACTCATCTTT. The gene calls are TRDV2 and TRDJ1, with 10 nucleotides matching TRDD3. CDR1 and CDR2 from the germline V gene are GEAIGNYY and EKD. This CDR3 is built from 17 residues. V was clipped by 0 bases and J by 0 bases; unmatched bases: 6.

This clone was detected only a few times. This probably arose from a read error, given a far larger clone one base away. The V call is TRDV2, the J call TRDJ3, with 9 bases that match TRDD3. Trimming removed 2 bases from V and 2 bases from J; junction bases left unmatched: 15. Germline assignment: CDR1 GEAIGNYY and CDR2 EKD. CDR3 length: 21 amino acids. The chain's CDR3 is CACDKLGDPNPEPWDTRQMFF. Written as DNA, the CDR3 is TGTGCCTGTGACAAACTGGGGGACCCCAACCCGGAGCCCTGGGACACCCGACAGATGTTTTTC.

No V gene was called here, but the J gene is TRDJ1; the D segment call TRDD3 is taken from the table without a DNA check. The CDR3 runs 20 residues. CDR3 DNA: TGTGCCTGTGACCTCCTTCCTACGTCAATGGTGTATACAGGGTCCGATACACTCATCTTT. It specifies CACDLLPTSMVYTGSDTLIF.

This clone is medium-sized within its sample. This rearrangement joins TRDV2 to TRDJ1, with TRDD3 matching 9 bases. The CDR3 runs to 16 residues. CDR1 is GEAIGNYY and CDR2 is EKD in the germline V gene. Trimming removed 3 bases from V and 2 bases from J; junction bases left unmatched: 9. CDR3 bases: TGTGCCTGTGACTATACTGGGGGAATGGAAACCGATAAACTCATCTTT. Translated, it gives CACDYTGGMETDKLIF.

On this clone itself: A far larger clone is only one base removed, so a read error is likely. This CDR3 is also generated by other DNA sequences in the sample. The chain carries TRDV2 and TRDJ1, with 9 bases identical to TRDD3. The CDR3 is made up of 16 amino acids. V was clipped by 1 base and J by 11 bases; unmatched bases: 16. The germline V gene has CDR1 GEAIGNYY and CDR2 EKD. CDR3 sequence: CACDTVGGDTRLQLIF. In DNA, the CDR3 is TGTGCCTGTGACACAGTTGGGGGGGATACACGGTTACAGCTCATCTTT.

The CDR3: CACDTSSTGGYHTDKLIF. DNA for the CDR3: TGTGCCTGTGACACGAGCAGTACTGGGGGATACCACACCGATAAACTCATCTTT. The chain links TRDV2 to TRDJ1; 12 nucleotides agree with TRDD3. Assignment of the J gene here rests on matching the DNA to germline, because TCRdb gives none. Germline values: CDR1 GEAIGNYY, CDR2 EKD. V gave up 1 base and J gave up 0 bases; unmatched junction bases: 8. The length of the CDR3 is 18 residues.

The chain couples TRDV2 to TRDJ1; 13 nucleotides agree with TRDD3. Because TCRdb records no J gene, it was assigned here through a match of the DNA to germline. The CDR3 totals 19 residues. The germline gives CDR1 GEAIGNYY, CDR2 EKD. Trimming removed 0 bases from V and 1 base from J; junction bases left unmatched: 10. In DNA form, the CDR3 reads TGTGCCTGTGACACCGGAAATACTGGGGGATACGCGGCCACCGATAAACTCATCTTT. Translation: CACDTGNTGGYAATDKLIF.